The sequence of this T cell receptor beta chain was determined in a study of Tregs in tolerant kidney transplant recipients. Overall study results and limits: Expanding Tregs on activated donor B cells appeared to best identify donor-specific TCRbeta clones.

Sequenced by immunoSEQ multiplex PCR; TCRdb stores in-frame clones only, minus some. The top ten hold 11% of the sample, which has 50,000 to 85,000 clones, around nine tenths seen once. As concerns this clone: Its antigen is as yet unknown.

Specimen: CD8+ T cells from blood, collected before the transplant. The clonotype originates from a human donor who received a combined kidney and bone marrow transplant.

The chain's CDR3 is CSVLGITGELFF. The DNA for the CDR3 is TGCAGCGTTCTAGGTATCACCGGGGAGCTGTTTTTT. This chain connects TRBV29-1 to TRBJ2-2; D gene unclear. CDR3 length equals 12 residues. With 5 bases removed from V and 4 bases from J, the gap between germline ends came to 8 bases. Germline lookup yields CDR1 SQVTM and CDR2 ANQGSEA.